The present TCR beta chain was sequenced within a study of patients and donors after allogeneic stem cell transplantation. The V and J ends lost 1 base and 2 bases respectively, with 15 bases between them. The CDR3 consists of 15 residues. Germline loops: CDR1 DFQATT, CDR2 SNEGSKA (reference sequence). TCRdb processed the RT-PCR reads anew with MiXCR; each CDR3 protein has one entry. The sample holds about 24,000 distinct CDR3 sequences; approximately 43% are singletons and the top ten take roughly three quarters. The chain uses TRBV20-1 and TRBJ2-7; D perhaps matches TRBD2 (6 bases). Material: blood, either unsorted or a sorted T cell fraction (not recorded which). The sequence derives from a human donor who was either an allogeneic HSCT recipient or a stem cell or donor lymphocyte infusion donor (not recorded which). It is not recorded whose cells these are; they may come from a transplant donor. The CDR3 DNA reads TGCAGTGCTAGAGTCTCGGGGGATAGGGCCTACGAGCAGTACTTC. Its protein is CSARVSGDRAYEQYF.